This T cell receptor (beta chain) originates from a study of blood T cell repertoires in COVID-19. Sequencing was performed with immunoSEQ multiplex PCR; in TCRdb, only in-frame clones are kept and a portion is missing. The sample records fewer than 200,000 clones, 80% to 90% being singletons. This TCR derives from a man aged 40-55 years with acute or convalescent COVID-19. Specimen: peripheral blood.

CDR3 amino acids: CASGLGGGENQPQHF. DNA of the CDR3: TGTGCCAGCGGGTTAGGGGGTGGGGAAAATCAGCCCCAGCATTTT. The chain is built from TRBV3-1 (or the pseudogene TRBV3-2) and TRBJ1-5; a weak D match, TRBD1 (6 bases). Trimming removed 8 bases at V and 4 bases at J, with 18 bases between. Germline values: CDR1 LGHDT, CDR2 YNNKEL (reference sequence). The CDR3 totals 15 residues.